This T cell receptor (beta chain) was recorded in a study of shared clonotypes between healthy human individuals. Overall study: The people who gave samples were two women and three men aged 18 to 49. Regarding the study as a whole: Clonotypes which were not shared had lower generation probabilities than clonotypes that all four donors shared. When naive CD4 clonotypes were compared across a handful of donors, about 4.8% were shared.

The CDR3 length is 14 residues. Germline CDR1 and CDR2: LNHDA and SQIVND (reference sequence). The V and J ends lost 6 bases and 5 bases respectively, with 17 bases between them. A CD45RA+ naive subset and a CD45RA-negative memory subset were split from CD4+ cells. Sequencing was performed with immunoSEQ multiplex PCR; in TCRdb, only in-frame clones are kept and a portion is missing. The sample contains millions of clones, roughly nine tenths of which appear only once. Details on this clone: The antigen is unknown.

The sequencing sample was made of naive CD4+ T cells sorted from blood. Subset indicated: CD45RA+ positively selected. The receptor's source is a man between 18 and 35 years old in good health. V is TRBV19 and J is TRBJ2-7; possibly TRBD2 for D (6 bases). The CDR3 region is CASRRPGGADEQYF. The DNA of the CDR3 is TGTGCCAGTAGACGCCCCGGGGGTGCCGACGAGCAGTACTTC.